This TCR beta chain was obtained from a study of radiotherapy plus CTLA-4 blockade in lung cancer. Only in-frame clones appear in the TCRdb table, and some are missing; sequencing was by immunoSEQ multiplex PCR. The table shows approximately 95,000 clones, with 82% occurring only once. The source is a human donor with non-small cell lung cancer who had a partial response to radiotherapy plus ipilimumab. Sample: peripheral blood, taken from a patient treated with radiotherapy plus ipilimumab.

The CDR3 protein is CASSFQGTTDTQYF. As DNA, the CDR3 is TGTGCCAGCAGTTTTCAGGGGACCACAGATACGCAGTATTTT. V is TRBV28 and J is TRBJ2-3; TRBD1 is a possible D gene (6 bases). Germline V gene lookup returns CDR1 MDHEN and CDR2 SYDVKM. CDR3 size: 14 residues. Trimming pared 3 bases from V and 2 bases from J, leaving 9 bases between. Filled out from reference TRBV28 and TRBJ2-3, the complete variable domain reads DVKVTQSSRYLVKRTGEKVFLECVQDMDHENMFWYRQDPGLGLRLIYFSYDVKMKEKGDIPEGYSVSREKKERFSLILESASTNQTSMYLCASSFQGTTDTQYFGPGTRLTVL.